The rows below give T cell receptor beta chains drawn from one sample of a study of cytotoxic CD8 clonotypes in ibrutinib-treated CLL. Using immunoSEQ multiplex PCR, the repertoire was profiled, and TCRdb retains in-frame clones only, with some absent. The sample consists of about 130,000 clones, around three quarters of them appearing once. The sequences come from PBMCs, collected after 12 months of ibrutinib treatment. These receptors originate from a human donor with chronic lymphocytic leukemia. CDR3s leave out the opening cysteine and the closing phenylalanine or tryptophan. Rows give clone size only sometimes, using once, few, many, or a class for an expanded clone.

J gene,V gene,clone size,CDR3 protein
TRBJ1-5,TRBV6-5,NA,ASNLHWISNQPQH
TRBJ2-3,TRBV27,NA,ASSFVWLDTQY
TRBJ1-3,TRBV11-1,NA,ASSLWASGQSGNTIY
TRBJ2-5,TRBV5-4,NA,ASSLVGQETQY
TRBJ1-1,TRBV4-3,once,ASSQERGLNTEAF
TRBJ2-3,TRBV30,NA,AWSVRGGGTDTQY
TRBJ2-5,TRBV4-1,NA,ASSQRDPVRGTQY
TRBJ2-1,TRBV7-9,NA,ASSSGGNEQF
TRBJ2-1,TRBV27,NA,ASSPLAIGSYNEQF
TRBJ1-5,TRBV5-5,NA,ASSLVGAVGNQPQH
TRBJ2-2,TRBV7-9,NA,APLGPYTGELF
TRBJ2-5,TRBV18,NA,ASSPTSGEETQY
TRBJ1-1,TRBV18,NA,ASSPPVSRDTEAF
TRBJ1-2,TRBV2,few,ASSEYRSYGYT
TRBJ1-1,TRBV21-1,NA,ASSKALLNTEAF
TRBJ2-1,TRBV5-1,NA,ASRQDRDRGSYNEQF
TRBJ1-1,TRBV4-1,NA,ASSQVSKGTGGGGTEAF
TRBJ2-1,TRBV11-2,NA,ASSSNSGTSIGIQF
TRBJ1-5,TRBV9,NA,ASSAMGNQPQH
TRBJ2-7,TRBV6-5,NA,ASSPTTETYEQY
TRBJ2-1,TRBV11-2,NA,ASSQQGYEQF
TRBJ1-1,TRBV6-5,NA,ASSYNRDGPEAF
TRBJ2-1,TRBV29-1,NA,SVEKPYNEQF
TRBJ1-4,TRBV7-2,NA,ASSLHSNIEKLF
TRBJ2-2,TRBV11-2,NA,ASSLRVLAGGSTGELF
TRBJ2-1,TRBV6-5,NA,ASSYSTSAAGEQF